The 13 T cell receptor beta chains in this list originate from one sample, sequenced in a study of blood T cell repertoires in COVID-19. TCRdb keeps only in-frame clones here, not all; method: immunoSEQ multiplex PCR. This table has over 50,000 clones, around four fifths appearing once. The sequenced sample consisted of peripheral blood. The source is a man aged 65-85 years with acute or convalescent COVID-19.

The chain carries TRBV5-5 and TRBJ1-2, with 7 positions matching TRBD1. V gave up 1 base and J gave up 6 bases; unmatched junction bases: 15. Germline CDR1 and CDR2: SGHKS and YYEKEE (reference sequence). This CDR3 has 17 amino acids. The CDR3 coding sequence is TGTGCCAGCAGCTTGAAAAGCAAGATCGGGACAGAGGATGGCTACACCTTC. Encoded protein: CASSLKSKIGTEDGYTF.

The CDR3 nucleotides read TGTGCCAGCAGCGCACAGGGGCCGGGGACCGGGGAGCTGTTTTTT. This encodes CASSAQGPGTGELFF. This chain links TRBV3-1 (or the pseudogene TRBV3-2) with TRBJ2-2, with 7 bases lining up with TRBD1. Germline CDR1 LGHDT, CDR2 YNNKEL (reference sequence). Unmatched junction bases numbered 8, after V lost 5 bases and J lost 5 bases. The CDR3 totals 15 residues.

The chain combines TRBV7-9 with TRBJ2-5, with a weak D call TRBD2 (6 bases). Trimming removed 1 base at V and 5 bases at J, with 8 bases between. The germline CDR1 and CDR2 sequences are SEHNR and FQNEAQ (reference sequence). The CDR3 totals 13 residues. DNA for the CDR3: TGTGCCAGCAGCTTAGGAGGGAGGGAGACCCAGTACTTC. Protein sequence: CASSLGGRETQYF.

The chain uses TRBV9 and TRBJ1-1, with 8 bases lining up with TRBD1. Germline assignment: CDR1 SGDLS and CDR2 YYNGEE. The CDR3 consists of 15 residues. Trimming removed 4 bases from V and 2 bases from J; junction bases left unmatched: 7. Here the CDR3 DNA reads TGTGCCAGCAGCCAACGGGACAGGACCAACACTGAAGCTTTCTTT. Its translation: CASSQRDRTNTEAFF.

V is TRBV7-2 and J is TRBJ2-3; D gene ambiguous. The CDR3 loop spans 14 amino acids. Germline V gene sequence: CDR1 SGHTA, CDR2 FQGNSA. Trimming cost V 2 bases and J 1 base, with 7 bases left between them. The CDR3 DNA sequence: TGTGCCAGCAGCTTAATGGGCGGCACAGATACGCAGTATTTT. Amino acid sequence: CASSLMGGTDTQYF.

The chain has TRBV7-9 and TRBJ1-2; D remains unclear. Germline V gives CDR1 SEHNR, CDR2 FQNEAQ (reference sequence). The CDR3 is made up of 14 amino acids. The V end was cut by 3 bases, the J end by 6 bases, with 14 bases between. CDR3 sequence reads: CASSFDVRGNGYTF. Here the CDR3 DNA reads TGTGCCAGCAGCTTCGACGTACGAGGAAATGGCTACACCTTC.

The chain joins TRBV28 to TRBJ2-3; 10 positions agree with TRBD2. This CDR3 has 15 residues. Germline CDR1 is MDHEN and CDR2 is SYDVKM. V lost 5 bases to trimming and J lost 1 base; unmatched junction nucleotides: 3. The CDR3 protein is CASSSGGAGTDTQYF. CDR3 nucleotides: TGTGCCAGCAGTAGCGGGGGGGCGGGCACAGATACGCAGTATTTT. The full variable domain, with the rest looked up from reference TRBV28 and TRBJ2-3, is DVKVTQSSRYLVKRTGEKVFLECVQDMDHENMFWYRQDPGLGLRLIYFSYDVKMKEKGDIPEGYSVSREKKERFSLILESASTNQTSMYLCASSSGGAGTDTQYFGPGTRLTVL.

This chain joins TRBV18 and TRBJ2-1, with TRBD2 as a possible D gene (6 bases). Trimming took 5 bases from V and 0 from J, leaving 11 bases between them. This CDR3 region has 15 residues. Germline V lookup: CDR1 KGHSH, CDR2 LQKENI. CDR3 residues: CASSYSTSSYNEQFF. For the CDR3, the DNA is TGTGCCAGCTCATATTCGACTAGCTCCTACAATGAGCAGTTCTTC. Using reference TRBV18 and TRBJ2-1 for the parts outside the CDR3, the full variable domain is NAGVMQNPRHLVRRRGQEARLRCSPMKGHSHVYWYRQLPEEGLKFMVYLQKENIIDESGMPKERFSAEFPKEGPSILRIQQVVRGDSAAYFCASSYSTSSYNEQFFGPGTRLTVL.

The chain employs TRBV2 and TRBJ1-6; D may be TRBD1 (5 bases). Trimming cost V 4 bases and J 6 bases, with 7 bases left between them. This CDR3 has 13 amino acids. CDR1 is SNHLY, CDR2 FYNNEI, per germline. CDR3 region: CASSGQINSPLHF. CDR3 nucleotides: TGTGCCAGCAGTGGACAGATTAATTCACCCCTCCACTTT.

This chain joins TRBV6-5 and TRBJ2-7, with D possibly being TRBD1 (6 bases). This CDR3 spans 15 amino acids. V lost 6 bases and J 3 bases, leaving 18 bases between the germline ends. Germline loops: CDR1 MNHEY, CDR2 SVGAGI. The CDR3 reads CASRMGAQPGYEQYF. DNA of the CDR3: TGTGCCAGCAGGATGGGGGCGCAGCCGGGCTACGAGCAGTACTTC.

V and J are TRBV14 and TRBJ2-3; 8 bases fit TRBD2. CDR1 is SGHDN, CDR2 FVKESK, per germline. V lost 4 bases to trimming and J lost 6 bases; unmatched junction nucleotides: 9. The CDR3 covers 15 residues. The CDR3 here is CASSPLGGAGDTQYF. The CDR3, as DNA: TGTGCCAGCAGCCCCCTCGGGGGGGCGGGCGATACGCAGTATTTT.

The chain combines TRBV2 with TRBJ1-3; a possible D gene is TRBD1 (5 bases). V dropped 10 bases and J dropped 0 bases, with 16 bases sitting between them. The CDR3 contains 15 residues. Per the germline V gene, CDR1 is SNHLY and CDR2 is FYNNEI. The CDR3, as DNA: TGTGCCACCCATCCCCGCAGGGACTCTGGAAACACCATATATTTT. The encoded protein is CATHPRRDSGNTIYF.

V gene TRBV19 combines with J gene TRBJ1-5, with unresolved D. Deletions cut 2 bases from V and 7 bases from J, with 9 bases between. Germline V gene sequence: CDR1 LNHDA, CDR2 SQIVND (reference sequence). The CDR3 has 13 residues. CDR3 bases: TGTGCCAGTAGTATAAATTTCCCACAGCCCCAGCATTTT. Amino acids: CASSINFPQPQHF.